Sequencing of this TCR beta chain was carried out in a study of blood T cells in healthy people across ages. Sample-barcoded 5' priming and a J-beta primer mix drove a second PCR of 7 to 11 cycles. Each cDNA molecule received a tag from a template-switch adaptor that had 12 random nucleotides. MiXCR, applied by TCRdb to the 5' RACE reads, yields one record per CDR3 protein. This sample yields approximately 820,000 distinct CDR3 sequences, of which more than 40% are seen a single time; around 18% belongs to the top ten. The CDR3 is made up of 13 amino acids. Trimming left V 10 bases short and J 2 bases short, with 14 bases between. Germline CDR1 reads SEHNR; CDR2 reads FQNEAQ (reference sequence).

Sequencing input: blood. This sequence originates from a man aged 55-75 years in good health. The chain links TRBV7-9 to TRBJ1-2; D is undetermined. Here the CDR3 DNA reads TGTGCCACCGCTGAGCGAGGGAACTATGGCTACACCTTC. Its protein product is CATAERGNYGYTF.